The T cell receptor (beta chain) described here comes from a study of shared clonotypes between healthy human individuals (dated by TCRdb to 2020 to 2022). About the study as a whole: A couple of women and a few men aged 18 to 49 years were included in the cohort. Per donor, three plates each were used for CD4 naive and CD4 memory, two for CD8 naive, and one for CD8 memory. Blood TCR repertoires of about five healthy adults were deeply sequenced to estimate repertoire size and the extent of clonotype sharing between individuals. Libraries were prepared and TCR repertoires were sequenced by different laboratories using diverse techniques, in order to increase sequencing depth and limit assay-specific biases. Leukapheresis yielded between about 0.94 and 8.9 billion PBMCs per donor.

Only one count was recorded for this clone. Its antigen remains undetermined. Per-nucleotide qualities are absent, and no much larger clonotype sits a single base away. Using the deep immunoSEQ assay, multiplex PCR amplified TCR CDR3 regions from genomic DNA. For each cell subset, the extracted genomic DNA was distributed evenly across all wells of several immunoSEQ 96-well plates, and each plate served as one replicate. Each replicate PCR for sorted subsets received roughly 0.2 ug genomic DNA, equal to about 30,000 T cell genomes. Purified libraries were quantified with a Qubit 3.0 fluorometer, sized on a Bioanalyzer 2100, and re-quantified with the KAPA Library Quantification kit. Every immunoSEQ 96-well plate was sequenced on a dedicated single-read 150-cycle Illumina NextSeq 550 flow cell. In the source study's methods: The immunoSEQ output contained only junctional sequences without quality scores, so filtering could not match that applied to full-length reads. Sequences were annotated with PyIR, a Python wrapper for IgBLAST v1.9, and V/J genes and CDR3 were assigned using IMGT germline references. Reads with weak V/J assignments (E-value above 1e-6), missing CDR3, stop codons, out-of-frame junctions, or ambiguous translated residues were removed. V3J clonotypes were defined by identical inferred V gene, J gene, and CDR3 amino acid sequence. To compute the percentage overlap between repertoires, the number of shared unique clonotypes was divided by the size of the smaller repertoire. Richness of each repertoire was evaluated using RTK rarefaction, the Chao1 estimator, and Recon v2.1 estimates of unobserved clonotypes. Generation probabilities for all TCRbeta clonotypes obtained by the gDNA method from several donors were computed using OLGA. The clones in this table, taken by TCRdb from immuneACCESS, are in-frame only. Not every clone is retained; where verified, under half of the shortfall comes from an unresolved V gene, and the cause of the rest is unknown. V, J and clone size derive from that table, while D and trimming were established from the DNA sequence. The sample table lists about 1.9 million clones, 93% of them with a count of one. Roughly 1.7% of the sample is held by the ten biggest clonotypes.

The germline V gene encodes CDR1 SEHNR and CDR2 FQNEAQ (reference sequence). V was cut back by 5 bases and J by 2 bases, leaving a gap of 16 bases between them. The CDR3, cysteine through phenylalanine, is 16 amino acids long. CDR3 DNA only is kept here, 48 bases in frame from base 1. Here is what the overall study found, with its caveats: Only blood was sampled, and tissue TCR repertoires likely differ from those in blood. The small number of donors limited the genetic and exposure-history diversity represented. Based on pairwise subsampling, the degree of clonotype sharing among donors was expected to be affected by sequencing depth. Compared with non-shared clonotypes, clonotypes shared by all four sorted-subset donors had higher generation probabilities. When four donors were compared, the shared fraction of clonotypes was about 5.2% for naive CD4, approximately 3.3% for naive CD8, about 2.4% for memory CD4, and 0.4% for memory CD8. Naive subsets generally had larger estimated clonotype richness than memory subsets did. Incomplete sequencing was indicated by rarefaction of sorted-subset datasets, despite the large sequencing depth.

CD8 naive samples consisted of CD45RO-negative cells that were positively selected for CCR7, yielding a CD45RA+CCR7+ population without TemRA cells. Donors were healthy HIV-negative adults with no recently reported acute infections or vaccinations. Only Caucasian adults living in Nashville, Tennessee, USA were represented among the donors. Blood was collected by leukapheresis, and PBMCs were isolated by Ficoll-Histopaque density gradient centrifugation and then cryopreserved in liquid nitrogen vapor phase. Analytical flow cytometry was used to check the purity and quantity of every magnetically sorted T cell population. Genomic DNA was isolated from every sorted fraction and measured by UV absorbance on a Nanodrop 2000c.

Sequencing was performed on naive CD8+ T cells from PBMCs. In the paper's terms, the cell subset or site label means: CD45RA+CCR7+. The chain uses TRBV7-9 and TRBJ2-1; 6 matching bases give a weak D call of TRBD1. The TCR originated in a young man in good health. Some clones in this sample may be carry-over from other donors' samples. The CDR3 region has the sequence CASSRTSGATYNEQFF. The nucleotide sequence reads as follows: TGTGCCAGCAGCCGTACTTCAGGGGCGACCTACAATGAGCAGTTCTTC.